This T cell receptor (beta chain) came from a study of T-cell memory formation after mild COVID-19. The V gene's germline CDR1 is MDHEN and CDR2 SYDVKM. This CDR3 has 13 amino acids. V shed 4 bases and J 3 bases; nucleotides not matched to a gene: 2. MiXCR, applied by TCRdb to the 5' RACE reads, yields one record per CDR3 protein. The table records roughly 13,000 distinct CDR3 sequences, 12% of them present only once. This clonotype was seen at least ten times. The clonotype comes from an adult woman who had mild COVID-19 (a few samples of this study predate the infection). Cell type and time point are not known. The sequenced material came from PBMCs or a T cell subset sorted from them (not recorded which). J is TRBJ1-1 and V is TRBV28; 7 positions agree with TRBD1. In nucleotides, the CDR3 is TGTGCCAGCAGTTCTGGACAGGACACTGAAGCTTTCTTT. Its protein product is CASSSGQDTEAFF.